What follows are 32 T cell receptor beta chains derived from one specimen sequenced in a study of blood T cell repertoires in COVID-19. Libraries were prepared by immunoSEQ multiplex PCR; TCRdb keeps only in-frame clonotypes and omits some of them. Of over 120,000 clones in the sample, roughly 90% were seen once. The sample consisted of peripheral blood. Every receptor here comes from a man in his sixties with active or convalescent COVID-19.

This rearrangement joins TRBV5-4 to TRBJ1-2; tentatively, D is TRBD1 (6 bases). Trimming took off 4 bases at V and 8 bases at J, with 21 bases between the two ends. Germline V gene lookup returns CDR1 SGHNT and CDR2 YYREEE (reference sequence). The CDR3 contains 15 residues. CDR3 DNA sequence: TGTGCCAGCAGCCCCCTCGGCACAGGGCTGAACGGCTACACCTTC. Translation gives CASSPLGTGLNGYTF.

This chain connects TRBV30 to TRBJ2-7, with a weak D call TRBD2 (5 bases). Germline CDR1 and CDR2: GTSNPN and SVGIG (reference sequence). Trimming shortened V by 4 bases and J by 0 bases, and 16 bases separated the two germline ends. The CDR3 is 15 residues long. As DNA, the CDR3 is TGTGCCTGGATATCTCGGACTGGCAGCTCCTACGAGCAGTACTTC. This gives the protein CAWISRTGSSYEQYF.

This sequence joins TRBV2 and TRBJ1-2; TRBD1 is a possible D gene (6 bases). The CDR3 loop spans 13 amino acids. Germline V gene lookup returns CDR1 SNHLY and CDR2 FYNNEI. V dropped 8 bases and J dropped 8 bases, with 18 bases sitting between them. The CDR3 bases are TGTGCCAGCGGGGGCCCCAACAGGGAAGGCTACACCTTC. Encoded protein: CASGGPNREGYTF.

The chain joins TRBV10-3 to TRBJ1-5; D ambiguous. V lost 11 bases to trimming and J lost 7 bases, with 18 bases between them. The CDR3 is 13 amino acids. Germline-derived CDR1 and CDR2 are ENHRY and SYGVKD. For the CDR3, the DNA is TGTGCCTCCAGACCGGGGTATCGGCAGCCCCAGCATTTT. This sequence encodes CASRPGYRQPQHF.

The chain links TRBV29-1 to TRBJ2-1, with D possibly being TRBD2 (5 bases). Germline loops: CDR1 SQVTM, CDR2 ANQGSEA. CDR3 size: 13 residues. Trimming cost V 3 bases and J 6 bases, with 12 bases left between them. CDR3 loop: CSVEAAAGNEQFF. In DNA, the CDR3 is TGCAGCGTTGAGGCGGCGGCGGGCAATGAGCAGTTCTTC.

The chain couples TRBV20-1 to TRBJ1-1; D is uncertain. In germline, CDR1 is DFQATT, CDR2 SNEGSKA (reference sequence). V dropped 0 bases and J dropped 10 bases, with 9 bases sitting between them. This CDR3 region has 11 residues. The CDR3 here is CSARDRDTAFF. CDR3 nucleotides: TGCAGTGCTAGAGACCGGGATACAGCTTTCTTT.

The chain recombines TRBV10-3 with TRBJ1-5; D is undetermined. Germline-derived CDR1 and CDR2 are ENHRY and SYGVKD. CDR3 length equals 16 residues. Trimming stripped 0 bases from V and 3 bases from J, with 12 bases between. CDR3: CAISESLQTHNQPQHF. CDR3 sequence (DNA): TGTGCCATCAGTGAGTCCCTACAGACGCACAATCAGCCCCAGCATTTT.

CDR3 sequence reads: CASSYSVGGRVNEQFF. The CDR3 DNA reads TGCGCCAGCAGCTATTCAGTGGGGGGTAGGGTCAATGAGCAGTTCTTC. V is TRBV5-1 and J is TRBJ2-1; a weak D match, TRBD2 (6 bases). The CDR3 is 16 residues long. With 3 bases removed from V and 6 bases from J, the gap between germline ends came to 19 bases. Germline CDR1 SGHRS, CDR2 YFSETQ.

V and J are TRBV5-1 and TRBJ1-3, with D tentatively TRBD1 (6 bases). The CDR3 sequence is 17 residues long. The V end lost 0 bases, the J end lost 0 bases, and 13 bases lay between the germline ends. Looked up from germline, CDR1 is SGHRS and CDR2 is YFSETQ. CDR3 DNA sequence: TGCGCCAGCAGCTTGGTTCGGACAGAGGACTCTGGAAACACCATATATTTT. Its translation is CASSLVRTEDSGNTIYF.

CDR3 sequence reads: CASSPGRVNSPLHF. CDR3 bases: TGTGCCAGCAGCCCCGGCAGGGTGAATTCACCCCTCCACTTT. V is TRBV6-6 and J is TRBJ1-6; perhaps TRBD1 as D (5 bases). The CDR3 totals 14 residues. Germline V gives CDR1 MNHNY, CDR2 SVGAGI (reference sequence). Trimming removed 6 bases from V and 7 bases from J, with 13 bases in between.

The V gene is TRBV29-1, the J gene TRBJ1-1; D is undetermined. The CDR3 has 11 residues. The V and J ends lost 7 bases and 5 bases respectively, with 11 bases between them. Germline-derived CDR1 and CDR2 are SQVTM and ANQGSEA. This CDR3 is CSATSGTEAFF. In nucleotides, the CDR3 is TGCAGCGCCACAAGCGGGACTGAAGCTTTCTTT. The full variable domain, its missing parts supplied by reference TRBV29-1 and TRBJ1-1, is SAVISQKPSRDICQRGTSLTIQCQVDSQVTMMFWYRQQPGQSLTLIATANQGSEATYESGFVIDKFPISRPNLTFSTLTVSNMSPEDSSIYLCSATSGTEAFFGQGTRLTVV.

V and J are TRBV30 and TRBJ1-2, with D possibly TRBD1 on 6 matching bases. The CDR3 totals 12 residues. The germline V gene has CDR1 GTSNPN and CDR2 SVGIG (reference sequence). V lost 6 bases to trimming and J lost 1 base, with 9 bases between them. CDR3: CACPGVNYGYTF. The CDR3 bases are TGTGCCTGCCCAGGGGTTAACTATGGCTACACCTTC.

The genes are TRBV5-4 and TRBJ1-2; a possible D gene is TRBD1 (5 bases). This CDR3 has 16 amino acids. CDR1 and CDR2 (germline): SGHNT, YYREEE (reference sequence). V lost 4 bases, J lost 0 bases, and 16 bases lay in between. CDR3 residues: CASSGGGAAANYGYTF. The CDR3 nucleotides are TGTGCCAGCAGCGGGGGAGGGGCAGCAGCTAACTATGGCTACACCTTC.

This sequence joins TRBV30 and TRBJ2-7; D may be TRBD2 (5 bases). Trimming removed 8 bases from V and 0 bases from J, with 17 bases in between. Germline CDR1 and CDR2: GTSNPN and SVGIG (reference sequence). The CDR3 spans 14 residues. The CDR3 nucleotides read TGTGCCCTGAAGAGACGGACTGTCTCCTACGAGCAGTACTTC. Encoded protein: CALKRRTVSYEQYF.

Turning to this clone: Distinct nucleotide sequences in the sample also encode this CDR3. The chain couples TRBV30 to TRBJ1-5; TRBD1 aligns across 8 bases. Germline values: CDR1 GTSNPN, CDR2 SVGIG (reference sequence). The J segment lost 2 bases and the V segment lost 0 bases, leaving 0 bases of the junction unmatched. This CDR3 has 14 residues. CDR3 in amino acids: CAWSVQGGNQPQHF. CDR3 nucleotides: TGTGCCTGGAGTGTACAGGGGGGCAATCAGCCCCAGCATTTT.

This chain links TRBV10-1 with TRBJ1-1; 10 nucleotides match TRBD1. The junction had 8 bases not matched to a gene; V was cut back by 2 bases and J by 5 bases. The CDR3 extends over 16 amino acids. CDR1 is WNHNN, CDR2 SYGVQD, per germline (reference sequence). CDR3 in amino acids: CASSEGDRGRLTEAFF. DNA for the CDR3: TGCGCCAGCAGTGAGGGTGACAGGGGGCGGTTGACTGAAGCTTTCTTT.

The chain couples TRBV5-1 to TRBJ1-1; 11 positions match TRBD1. CDR3 size: 15 residues. In germline, CDR1 is SGHRS, CDR2 YFSETQ. Trimming cost V 0 bases and J 5 bases; bases outside gene matches: 3. CDR3 sequence: CASSLAGTGGTEAFF. The CDR3 nucleotides read TGCGCCAGCAGCTTGGCCGGGACAGGGGGGACTGAAGCTTTCTTT. The whole variable domain, remainder taken from reference TRBV5-1 and TRBJ1-1, is KAGVTQTPRYLIKTRGQQVTLSCSPISGHRSVSWYQQTPGQGLQFLFEYFSETQRNKGNFPGRFSGRQFSNSRSEMNVSTLELGDSALYLCASSLAGTGGTEAFFGQGTRLTVV.

This chain's CDR3 is CASSRLAGGAYNEQFF. As DNA, the CDR3 is TGTGCCAGCAGCCGACTCGCGGGAGGCGCCTACAATGAGCAGTTCTTC. The chain couples TRBV6-4 to TRBJ2-1; 8 bases match TRBD2. Per the germline V gene, CDR1 is MRHNA and CDR2 is SNTAGT. CDR3 length: 16 residues. V shed 6 bases and J 2 bases; nucleotides not matched to a gene: 9.

The genes are TRBV18 and TRBJ2-2; D gene uncertain. V shed 4 bases and J shed 1 base, with 10 bases lying between them. Per germline, CDR1 KGHSH and CDR2 LQKENI. The CDR3 covers 15 residues. In DNA form, the CDR3 reads TGTGCCAGCTCACTTGGGCTGCAGAACACCGGGGAGCTGTTTTTT. Translated: CASSLGLQNTGELFF.

The rearrangement links TRBV6-6 to TRBJ1-3; D call uncertain. V lost 4 bases to trimming and J lost 2 bases, with 12 bases between them. The V gene's germline CDR1 is MNHNY and CDR2 SVGAGI (reference sequence). The CDR3 length is 15 residues. For the CDR3, the DNA is TGTGCCAGCAGTTCGTCTGGCGGGGCTGGAAACACCATATATTTT. This encodes CASSSSGGAGNTIYF.

The CDR3 DNA follows: TGTGCCAGCAGTTTTACTAGCGGGAGGGCCGGGGAGCAGTTCTTC. Translated: CASSFTSGRAGEQFF. The chain recombines TRBV7-9 with TRBJ2-1; 13 nucleotides match TRBD2. The CDR3 is made up of 15 amino acids. Trimming cost V 6 bases and J 10 bases; bases outside gene matches: 9. Germline CDR1 is SEHNR and CDR2 is FQNEAQ (reference sequence).

This clone was recorded a few times. The gene calls are TRBV4-2 and TRBJ2-1; 13 bases line up with TRBD2. The CDR3 is 16 residues long. The V gene end was trimmed by 2 bases and the J gene end by 4 bases; junction bases not matched to a gene: 2. Germline CDR1 is LGHNA and CDR2 is YNFKEQ. The CDR3 coding sequence is TGTGCCAGCAGCCAAAAACTAGCGGGGGGGTACAATGAGCAGTTCTTC. Encoded protein: CASSQKLAGGYNEQFF.

This clone was seen just once. The V call is TRBV27, the J call TRBJ2-7; 9 bases map to TRBD1. This CDR3 spans 15 amino acids. Germline CDR1 MNHEY, CDR2 SMNVEV (reference sequence). J was trimmed by 0 bases and V by 8 bases; bases with no gene match: 8. The CDR3 DNA reads TGTGCCAGCTCTTCTGGGACAGGGCTCTCCTACGAGCAGTACTTC. Its protein is CASSSGTGLSYEQYF.

The CDR3 is CASSLGAGGYGYTF. In DNA, the CDR3 is TGTGCCAGCAGCTTGGGGGCAGGGGGCTATGGCTACACCTTC. The chain joins TRBV5-4 to TRBJ1-2; 7 positions agree with TRBD1. This CDR3 is built from 14 residues. In germline, CDR1 is SGHNT, CDR2 YYREEE (reference sequence). Unmatched junction bases numbered 3, after V lost 0 bases and J lost 4 bases.

This chain uses TRBV2 with TRBJ2-5; D call uncertain. Trimming shortened V by 7 bases and J by 5 bases, and 14 bases separated the two germline ends. Germline loops: CDR1 SNHLY, CDR2 FYNNEI. The CDR3 has 13 residues. The CDR3 DNA is TGTGCCAGCACTAAGTCGAGCTATGAGACCCAGTACTTC. Protein product: CASTKSSYETQYF.

The gene calls are TRBV5-6 and TRBJ2-7; 14 bases are shared with TRBD2. The CDR3 has 17 amino acids. J lost 4 bases, V lost 4 bases, and 10 bases had no gene match. Germline-derived CDR1 and CDR2 are SGHDT and YYEEEE. CDR3 in amino acids: CASSTGLAGGAGYEQYF. The CDR3 DNA is TGTGCCAGCAGCACTGGACTAGCGGGGGGAGCCGGTTACGAGCAGTACTTC.

The DNA of the CDR3 is TGTGCCAGCACCGGAGGGACGACTGGAAACACCATATATTTT. Protein sequence: CASTGGTTGNTIYF. The genes are TRBV7-8 and TRBJ1-3, with a possible D match to TRBD1 (5 bases). CDR3 length: 14 amino acids. Per the germline V gene, CDR1 is SGHVS and CDR2 is FQNEAQ. V was cut by 7 bases and J by 2 bases, with 12 bases left in between.

V gene TRBV6-5 combines with J gene TRBJ2-7; possibly TRBD2 for D (6 bases). Between the trimmed V and J ends, which lost 6 bases and 5 bases, there was a span of 20 bases. The CDR3 has 15 residues. Germline assignment: CDR1 MNHEY and CDR2 SVGAGI. This CDR3 reads CASSFKEEGFHEQYF. The CDR3 region has the DNA TGTGCCAGCAGCTTTAAGGAGGAGGGATTCCACGAGCAGTACTTC.

The chain is built from TRBV6-5 and TRBJ1-2, with TRBD1 as a possible D gene (5 bases). Trimming removed 6 bases at V and 4 bases at J, with 15 bases between. The CDR3 is made up of 14 amino acids. Per germline, CDR1 MNHEY and CDR2 SVGAGI. The CDR3 DNA reads TGTGCCAGCAGGGGAACAGGATCGGCCTATGGCTACACCTTC. Amino acids: CASRGTGSAYGYTF.

This chain joins TRBV12-5 and TRBJ2-3; possibly TRBD2 for D (6 bases). The germline V gene encodes CDR1 LGHNT and CDR2 FRNRAP. CDR3 length: 15 residues. Trimming took off 1 base at V and 3 bases at J, with 11 bases between the two ends. The CDR3: CASGLAGAGTDTQYF. Here the CDR3 DNA reads TGTGCTAGTGGTTTGGCGGGAGCAGGGACAGATACGCAGTATTTT.

This chain uses TRBV18 with TRBJ1-4; the match to TRBD1 covers 7 bases. The CDR3 has 14 residues. Trimming took 4 bases from V and 10 from J; bases not matched to a gene: 9. The germline V gene encodes CDR1 KGHSH and CDR2 LQKENI. The DNA for the CDR3 is TGTGCCAGCTCACTAGACAGGGCTTCAGGAAAACTGTTTTTT. It is translated as CASSLDRASGKLFF.

The chain is built from TRBV20-1 and TRBJ1-1; D possibly corresponds to TRBD1 (6 bases). The CDR3 runs to 14 residues. V gave up 5 bases and J gave up 2 bases, with 15 bases separating them. In germline, CDR1 is DFQATT, CDR2 SNEGSKA (reference sequence). The DNA of the CDR3 is TGCAGTGCTTGTGACAGGTATTTCAACACTGAAGCTTTCTTT. It is translated as CSACDRYFNTEAFF.